This T cell receptor (beta chain) was recovered during a study of vaccination effects on CD4 cells after COVID-19. Study information: BNT162b2 vaccine or mRNA-1273 vaccine was given to participants in two doses.

The CDR3 totals 15 residues. The germline gives CDR1 LNHNV, CDR2 YYDKDF (reference sequence). V lost 3 bases to trimming and J lost 3 bases; unmatched junction nucleotides: 6. As regards this clone: Antigen unknown.

Generated by immunoSEQ multiplex PCR, the TCRdb table keeps only in-frame clones and is missing some. The sample yields approximately 68,000 clones, around 76% seen once. CD4+ T cells specific for antigen were expanded with viral peptide pools by the ViraFEST assay before sequencing. At the end of nine to ten days of culture, CD4+ T cells were isolated. Prior SARS-CoV-2 infection was absent in the vaccine recipients, as shown by negative nucleocapsid antibodies. A density of more than 1.5 million PBMC per well was used; these cells were cultured with 10 IU/ml IL-2 and roughly 9.2 ug/ml peptides. Cultures received IL-2 medium that replaced half the medium on days 3 and 7.

The chain links TRBV15 to TRBJ2-7; 9 bases agree with TRBD1. The specimen comprised CD4+ T cells from PBMCs cultured with SARS-CoV-2 spike peptides, sampled before COVID-19 vaccination. This clonotype originated in a human donor who received a COVID-19 vaccine. The chain's CDR3 is CATSRDTGGSYEQYV. Written as DNA, the CDR3 is TGTGCCACCAGCAGGGACACAGGGGGCAGCTACGAGCAGTACGTC.